The T cell receptor (beta chain) described here comes from a study of blood T cells in healthy people across ages. A J-beta primer mix and a sample-barcoded 5' primer were used in a second PCR of roughly 7 to 12 cycles. From the 5' RACE reads, TCRdb called clonotypes with MiXCR, one entry per CDR3 protein. The top ten hold 13% of the sample, which has over 500,000 distinct CDR3 sequences, under 65% seen once. Trimming cost V 0 bases and J 0 bases, with 10 bases left between them. The CDR3 is 16 amino acids. Germline lookup yields CDR1 ENHRY and CDR2 SYGVKD. This clonotype was found many times. The chain joins TRBV10-3 to TRBJ2-3; D could derive from TRBD1 or TRBD2 (5 bases each). What was sequenced was blood. This clonotype was sampled from a woman over 75 in good health. The CDR3 protein is CAISESWDPSTDTQYF. DNA for the CDR3: TGTGCCATCAGTGAGTCGTGGGACCCTAGCACAGATACGCAGTATTTT.